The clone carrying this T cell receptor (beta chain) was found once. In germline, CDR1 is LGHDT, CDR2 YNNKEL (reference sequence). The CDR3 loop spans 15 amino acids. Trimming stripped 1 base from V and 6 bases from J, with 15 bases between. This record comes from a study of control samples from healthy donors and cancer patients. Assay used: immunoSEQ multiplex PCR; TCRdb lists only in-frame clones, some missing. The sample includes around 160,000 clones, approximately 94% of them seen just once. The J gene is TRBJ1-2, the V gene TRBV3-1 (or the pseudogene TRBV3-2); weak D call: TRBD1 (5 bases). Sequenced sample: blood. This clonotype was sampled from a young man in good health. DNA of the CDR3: TGTGCCAGCAGCCAAGGTACAGGCGGAATTGATGGCTACACCTTC. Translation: CASSQGTGGIDGYTF.